The rows below give T cell receptor beta chains drawn from one sample of a study of T cell repertoires in cytomegalovirus infection. These receptors have no identified antigens. TCRdb analysed the reads with MiXCR anew, one entry per CDR3 protein. The sample records under 150,000 distinct CDR3 sequences, about 24% being singletons. What was sequenced was PBMCs, sequenced either directly or after in vitro stimulation (not recorded which). The receptor set was obtained from a human donor in good health (CMV status not recorded). Some clones in this sample may be carry-over from other donors' samples. CDR3s include the opening cysteine and the closing phenylalanine or tryptophan. Each record gives: V gene, clone size, D gene, J gene, CDR3 protein, CDR3 DNA. D genes are given only for firm matches. The size entry is marked missing in some rows and otherwise reads once, few, many or a size class.

TRBV5-5	few	TRBD2	TRBJ2-1	CASSFRGWTSGFNEQFF	TGTGCCAGCAGCTTCCGTGGGTGGACTAGCGGGTTCAATGAGCAGTTCTTC
TRBV19	.	.	TRBJ2-7	CASSIGEGYEQYF	TGTGCCAGTAGTATAGGAGAGGGATACGAGCAGTACTTC
TRBV6-5	.	TRBD1	TRBJ2-7	CASSYSIQGDKVALYF	TGTGCCAGCAGTTACTCGATACAGGGGGATAAAGTCGCGCTGTACTTC
TRBV7-2	many	.	TRBJ2-1	CASSLYHPREQFF	TGTGCCAGCAGCTTATATCACCCGCGAGAGCAGTTCTTC
TRBV27	.	TRBD1	TRBJ1-2	CASAGGQGRGYTF	TGTGCCAGCGCGGGGGGACAGGGAAGAGGCTACACCTTC
TRBV10-1	.	.	TRBJ2-3	CASSRSFGRDVDTQYF	TGCGCCAGCAGTCGGTCATTCGGACGAGATGTAGATACGCAGTATTTT
TRBV4-1	many	.	TRBJ1-2	CASSQDPYSFRQATYGYTF	TGCGCCAGCAGCCAAGATCCTTATAGTTTCCGTCAGGCTACCTATGGCTACACCTTC
TRBV7-2	few	.	TRBJ1-2	CASSLLQRNYGYTF	TGTGCCAGCAGCTTACTCCAACGCAACTATGGCTACACCTTC
TRBV28	.	TRBD1	TRBJ2-7	CASSPGDRRGEQYF	TGTGCCAGCAGTCCCGGGGACAGGCGGGGCGAGCAGTACTTC
TRBV19	few	TRBD1	TRBJ1-1	CASREGQHHTEAFF	TGTGCCAGTAGGGAGGGACAGCACCATACTGAAGCTTTCTTT
TRBV7-4	once	TRBD2	TRBJ2-2	CASSLVLAGANTGELFF	TGTGCCAGCAGCTTAGTCTTAGCGGGGGCGAACACCGGGGAGCTGTTTTTT
TRBV7-6	few	TRBD2	TRBJ2-5	CASSLAGLATKETQYF	TGTGCCAGCAGCTTAGCCGGACTAGCGACCAAAGAGACCCAGTACTTC
TRBV7-9	few	.	TRBJ1-1	CASSSPGRRSAEAFF	TGTGCCAGCAGCTCCCCGGGACGCCGAAGTGCTGAAGCTTTCTTT
TRBV18	.	.	TRBJ2-7	CASSPGHTSYEQYF	TGTGCCAGCTCCCCAGGACATACCTCCTACGAGCAGTACTTC
TRBV7-2	few	.	TRBJ2-2	CASSLAVMGELFF	TGTGCCAGCAGCTTAGCGGTCATGGGGGAGCTGTTTTTT
TRBV5-4	.	TRBD1	TRBJ1-1	CASSSRDRYTEAFF	TGTGCCAGCAGCTCCCGGGACAGGTACACTGAAGCTTTCTTT
TRBV12-3/TRBV12-4	many	TRBD1	TRBJ1-4	CASSFRTGDEKLFF	TGTGCCAGCAGTTTTCGGACAGGGGATGAAAAACTGTTTTTT
TRBV12-3/TRBV12-4	many	.	TRBJ2-7	CASCLGQGTDYEQYF	TGTGCCAGCTGTTTGGGTCAAGGGACTGACTACGAGCAGTACTTC
TRBV6-6	few	TRBD2	TRBJ2-1	CASSELAGGSSSYNEQFF	TGTGCCAGCAGTGAGCTAGCGGGAGGCTCCAGCTCCTACAATGAGCAGTTCTTC
TRBV2	.	.	TRBJ1-1	CASTREAVRNTEAFF	TGTGCCAGCACCCGGGAAGCTGTAAGAAACACTGAAGCTTTCTTT
TRBV4-1	.	.	TRBJ2-3	CASSQESGRGGDTQYF	TGCGCCAGCAGCCAAGAATCGGGCAGGGGAGGGGATACGCAGTATTTT
TRBV19	few	TRBD2	TRBJ2-3	CASSYLAGASTDTQYF	TGTGCCAGTAGTTATCTAGCGGGAGCTAGCACAGATACGCAGTATTTT
TRBV28	.	TRBD1	TRBJ2-2	CASTPSGGSGTGELFF	TGTGCCAGCACCCCATCAGGGGGTTCGGGCACCGGGGAGCTGTTTTTT
TRBV20-1	few	.	TRBJ2-1	CSATWRADNEQFF	TGCAGTGCCACCTGGAGGGCCGACAATGAGCAGTTCTTC
TRBV7-2	many	.	TRBJ2-7	CASKPQGTIDYEQYF	TGTGCCAGCAAACCACAGGGAACGATAGATTACGAGCAGTACTTC